This paragraph reports one TCR beta chain. Cohort allocation depended upon clinical history that participants reported. People in the exposed group encountered a COVID-19 case within 2 weeks before entering the study. These data belong to a study of blood T cell repertoires in COVID-19. Study-level information: Some COVID-19 samples were acute and others convalescent; all came from the United States, Italy and Spain.

Germline CDR1 SGHAT, CDR2 FQNNGV. The ends were cut back, 6 bases at V and 4 bases at J, with 18 bases in the middle. The CDR3 is made up of 15 amino acids. In the authors' methods: Estimated nucleated cell counts came from reference gene primer amplification. Sequencing was performed with immunoSEQ multiplex PCR; in TCRdb, only in-frame clones are kept and a portion is missing. V, J and clone size were drawn from that table, and D and trimming were deduced from the DNA. Among around 140,000 clones listed, around 90% were seen once. The sequencing sample was made of PBMCs or T cells enriched from blood (not recorded which). The rearrangement links TRBV11-2 to TRBJ1-1; D unclear. This TCR was sampled from a woman between 40 and 50 years old who had been exposed to COVID-19. CDR3 region: CASRSGLGGVTEAFF. As DNA, the CDR3 is TGTGCCAGCAGATCAGGCCTGGGCGGGGTCACTGAAGCTTTCTTT.